These T cell receptor beta chains were read from a single sample in a study of blood T cell repertoires in COVID-19. Produced via immunoSEQ multiplex PCR; TCRdb's table is partial and in-frame only. The sample holds about 180,000 clones, approximately 80% seen once. The sequencing input was PBMCs or T cells enriched from blood (not recorded which). These receptors originate from a man over 45 who had recovered from COVID-19. The conserved cysteine and the conserved F or W are not part of the CDR3 here. Fields, in order: V gene, CDR3 protein.

v_call: TRBV5-1; cdr3_aa: ASSLGPYSGGSQPQH
v_call: TRBV28; cdr3_aa: ASSTGQGDDQPQH
v_call: TRBV10-3; cdr3_aa: AIRQGQPSGNTIY
v_call: TRBV18; cdr3_aa: ASSPPVGSGTYNEQF
v_call: TRBV29-1; cdr3_aa: SVEDLRTSEGSTQY
v_call: TRBV9; cdr3_aa: ASSSSGGRTDTQY
v_call: TRBV20-1; cdr3_aa: SASKQGGPNQPQH
v_call: TRBV5-6; cdr3_aa: ASSLAEQSGGYT
v_call: TRBV28; cdr3_aa: ASSARGIASYGYT
v_call: TRBV19; cdr3_aa: ASRLNPTNEKLF
v_call: TRBV10-2; cdr3_aa: ASRGGALSGNTIY
v_call: TRBV3-1/TRBV3-2; cdr3_aa: ASTLGGRRGETQY
v_call: TRBV3-1/TRBV3-2; cdr3_aa: ASSSGTGSSGNTIY
v_call: TRBV4-1; cdr3_aa: ASSQGTVNSPLH
v_call: TRBV4-1; cdr3_aa: ASSQDQRPPSVYGYT
v_call: TRBV2; cdr3_aa: ASSEGAYEQY
v_call: TRBV14; cdr3_aa: ASSRDFPDLTPLH
v_call: TRBV5-4; cdr3_aa: ASSLNPGTATYEQY
v_call: TRBV2; cdr3_aa: ASHRGRDEKLF
v_call: TRBV11-1; cdr3_aa: ASSFDRVPGNEQF
v_call: TRBV28; cdr3_aa: ASSLLAGNTEAF
v_call: TRBV5-5; cdr3_aa: ASSLEAGGHNEQF
v_call: TRBV5-1; cdr3_aa: ASSLATGTGVNEQF
v_call: TRBV28; cdr3_aa: ASSRGGEKLF
v_call: TRBV16; cdr3_aa: ASSQMQGPYSYGYT
v_call: TRBV7-9; cdr3_aa: ASSLSTWETQY
v_call: TRBV9; cdr3_aa: ASSVALSHINSGANVLT
v_call: TRBV28; cdr3_aa: ASSLRARAPDTQY
v_call: TRBV24-1; cdr3_aa: ATRIRDRDMNTEAF
v_call: TRBV30; cdr3_aa: AWSISSSGYT
v_call: TRBV28; cdr3_aa: ASSSPRETYEQY
v_call: TRBV6-5; cdr3_aa: ASSYSPTADYGYT
v_call: TRBV28; cdr3_aa: ASGDNYGYT
v_call: TRBV5-1; cdr3_aa: ASRRVGGVLPQF
v_call: TRBV10-1; cdr3_aa: ASSETRAGVNEQY
v_call: TRBV5-1; cdr3_aa: ASSFGGSSYEQY
v_call: TRBV4-1; cdr3_aa: ASSSPGTSALPEQF
v_call: TRBV7-9; cdr3_aa: ASTQTTGGLIEQF
v_call: TRBV14; cdr3_aa: ASSQDLRSTEAF
v_call: TRBV6-2/TRBV6-3; cdr3_aa: ASSPSQGANEKLF
v_call: TRBV7-2; cdr3_aa: ASSFIRNTEAF
v_call: TRBV19; cdr3_aa: ASSMDRFNQPQH
v_call: TRBV5-6; cdr3_aa: ASSRMKPGTAIPRYEQY
v_call: TRBV15; cdr3_aa: ATSRDRLPDGGYGYT
v_call: TRBV7-9; cdr3_aa: ASRGPDYEQY
v_call: TRBV19; cdr3_aa: ASNYQPQH
v_call: TRBV18; cdr3_aa: ASSTGDGYT
v_call: TRBV28; cdr3_aa: ASSLDGRNQPQH
v_call: TRBV9; cdr3_aa: ASTSGTGTGNTIY
v_call: TRBV18; cdr3_aa: ASSPTGDYSNQPQH
v_call: TRBV6-5; cdr3_aa: ASIRDSKNIQY
v_call: TRBV30; cdr3_aa: AWRDPGQTRPDEQY
v_call: TRBV5-1; cdr3_aa: ASSESSQYEQY